Sequencing of this T cell receptor beta chain was carried out in a study of blood T cells in healthy people across ages. Across the whole study: When template switching was applied, about one barcoded beta molecule was captured per two T cells.

V trimming: 0 bases; J trimming: 0 bases; junction bases outside the gene matches: 4. CDR3 length: 15 residues. Germline V gene lookup returns CDR1 DFQATT and CDR2 SNEGSKA (reference sequence). Study-wide results and limits: PBMCs that were unsorted prevented a conclusive naive versus antigen-experienced comparison.

Together with a sample-barcoded 5' primer, a J-beta primer mix was included in a second PCR lasting about 6 to 11 cycles. TCRdb analysed the 5' RACE reads with MiXCR anew, one entry per CDR3 protein. The data show about 780,000 distinct CDR3 sequences, with about 46% seen just once and about a sixth held by the top ten. This clonotype came up a few times. What it recognizes is unknown. V is TRBV20-1 and J is TRBJ2-5; 7 positions agree with TRBD2. Sequenced input: blood. This receptor was obtained from a man older than 75 in good health. CDR3 sequence: CSARDPSGYQETQYF. CDR3 DNA: TGCAGTGCTAGAGATCCTAGCGGATACCAAGAGACCCAGTACTTC.